This TCR beta chain was profiled in a study of blood T cell repertoires in COVID-19. Assay: immunoSEQ multiplex PCR; the TCRdb copy retains only in-frame clones and omits some. Of about 69,000 clones listed, 65% to 85% are singletons. Sequencing was carried out using peripheral blood. The clonotype originates from a man aged 60 to 75 with acute or convalescent COVID-19.

In nucleotides, the CDR3 is TGTGCCAGCAGCCTAGGGACAGAAAGGTCACCCCTCCACTTT. Amino acid sequence: CASSLGTERSPLHF. The chain links TRBV6-5 to TRBJ1-6; 7 bases agree with TRBD1. CDR1 MNHEY and CDR2 SVGAGI come from the germline V gene. CDR3 size: 14 residues. The V segment lost 6 bases and the J segment 10 bases; nucleotides outside the gene matches: 9.